The present TCR beta chain was sequenced within a study of cytomegalovirus exposure and HLA in healthy donors. Study-wide findings and caveats: The only immune exposure information that was available was CMV serostatus. With DRB1 most and HLA-C fewest, TCR association rates differed between HLA loci in a later analysis.

In regard to this clone: Its cognate antigen is unknown.

13 Jbeta primers and 60 Vbeta primers were used for the PCR. Some clones are missing from TCRdb's copy, which holds only in-frame ones; the method was immunoSEQ multiplex PCR. The sample contains approximately 120,000 clones, around three quarters of which appear only once. CDR1 is MNHNY and CDR2 is SVGAGI in the germline V gene (reference sequence). The V gene lost 11 bases and the J gene lost 3 bases, with 11 bases spanning the gap. This CDR3 has 12 amino acids. This cohort consisted of healthy bone marrow donors. At collection, donors were nominally healthy, but unrecorded immune exposures were probable.

This chain links TRBV6-6 with TRBJ2-1, with D possibly matching TRBD1 (6 bases). Specimen: PBMCs. The sequence came from a man aged 30-40 years in good health and CMV-seropositive. CDR3 nucleotide sequence: TGTGCCGTAATGACAGGCTACAATGAGCAGTTCTTC. It yields the protein CAVMTGYNEQFF.